This T cell receptor (beta chain) is drawn from a study of blood T cell repertoires in COVID-19. Study in general: The United States, Italy and Spain provided the acute and convalescent COVID-19 samples.

Seattle patients were enrolled while actively infected and followed longitudinally. Some clones are missing from TCRdb's copy, which holds only in-frame ones; the method was immunoSEQ multiplex PCR. This table holds 60,000 to 85,000 clones, approximately 90% found once. Trimming stripped 2 bases from V and 0 bases from J, with 11 bases between. CDR1 KGHSH and CDR2 LQKENI come from the germline V gene. The CDR3 length is 17 residues. The sample taken for sequencing was peripheral blood. V is TRBV18 and J is TRBJ1-6, with D possibly TRBD1 on 5 matching bases. The clonotype originates from a woman aged 45 to 65 with COVID-19, enrolled during active disease. CDR3 nucleotides: TGTGCCAGCTCACCAACGGGACTCCCCTCCTATAATTCACCCCTCCACTTT. It translates to CASSPTGLPSYNSPLHF.